The rows below give T cell receptor beta chains drawn from one sample of a study of blood T cells in healthy people across ages. TCRdb re-derived calls from the 5' RACE reads in MiXCR, one entry per CDR3 protein. The sample yields 700,000 to 850,000 distinct CDR3 sequences, around half seen once. Sequencing was carried out using blood. All receptors come from a man older than 75 in good health. Each CDR3 is given with its conserved first and last residue. D genes are given only for firm matches. Size tells how often a clone was seen (once, few, many) or the class of an expanded clone, and some rows leave it out.

cdr3_aa | d_call | v_call | clone_size
CATSRDIGRGVLPNYGYTF | . | TRBV15 | few
CASSLVGYEQYF | . | TRBV7-2 | many
CASSTGAEQYF | . | TRBV12-3/TRBV12-4 | few
CASRTPGSYNEQFF | . | TRBV6-5 | .
CASSAPGGLSTDTQYF | . | TRBV2 | .
CASSLTSGSNEQYF | TRBD2 | TRBV7-2 | few
CASKTTGWQETQYF | . | TRBV11-2 | .
CASSLVGEYNEQFF | . | TRBV11-2 | .
CASNFGNQPQHF | . | TRBV12-3/TRBV12-4 | .
CASSQDGGGHPNTEAFF | . | TRBV4-1 | .
CASSHPGRGLDNEQFF | . | TRBV4-1 | once
CSARDPEHRYAYF | . | TRBV20-1 | .
CASSTGTSGRTDTQYF | TRBD2 | TRBV6-5 | .
CASSLGTPQVETQYF | . | TRBV5-1 | .
CSASLTGAYGYTF | TRBD1 | TRBV20-1 | few
CASRSLPFRDSDTQYF | . | TRBV27 | .
CATSSTLASFEQFF | . | TRBV15 | .
CSASDPGATYEQYF | . | TRBV20-1 | .
CASSGTVDGYTF | TRBD1 | TRBV2 | .
CASSPPGSQETQYF | . | TRBV12-3/TRBV12-4 | .
CASSPEGASGRLSYNEQFF | TRBD2 | TRBV11-2 | .
CASRPPNSGLYEQYF | . | TRBV12-3/TRBV12-4 | .
CASREISGANVLTF | . | TRBV9 | once
CASSLENEQFF | . | TRBV5-1 | many
CASSWEQGRSLSYEQYF | . | TRBV5-1 | few
CASTKGGGAGSNQPQHF | . | TRBV2 | .
CATRPAGGGNQPQHF | . | TRBV24-1 | .
CASSSGQPNQPQHF | TRBD1 | TRBV5-1 | few
CASSLRDRDGEQFF | TRBD1 | TRBV11-3 | .
CSVVTGAADTQYF | TRBD1 | TRBV29-1 | .
CATSESSSGRRNEQFF | TRBD2 | TRBV24-1 | .
CSARGAAAGGAEQFF | TRBD2 | TRBV20-1 | few
CAGSLGRLSGANVLTF | . | TRBV7-3 | .
CASSFLSPLNTEAFF | . | TRBV7-6 | .
CASSLNRYNEQFF | . | TRBV5-1 | .
CASSRGDSNEQFF | TRBD2 | TRBV11-2 | .
CASSLFTSGSRGDEQFF | TRBD2 | TRBV28 | few
CASKPSGSGTDTQYF | TRBD2 | TRBV28 | .
CSARDGARVEQFF | . | TRBV20-1 | .
CVSSRAGDAYEQYF | . | TRBV6-5 | .
CASSIGDSGNTEAFF | TRBD1 | TRBV19 | .
CASSLSGGNSPLHF | TRBD1 | TRBV7-9 | .
CASSSPFRASSYNEQFF | . | TRBV6-2/TRBV6-3 | .
CASSSRPSGQQETQYF | TRBD1 | TRBV5-1 | few
CSAAGLAGGGSYNEQFF | TRBD2 | TRBV29-1 | .
CASSQDLGSASGSHNEQFF | TRBD2 | TRBV4-2 | .
CASSSYRDRRYEQYF | TRBD1 | TRBV7-9 | .
CASSPVGGNSNQPQHF | . | TRBV6-5 | .
CASSPGVPTSNQPQHF | . | TRBV7-6 | .
CASSKTGLDTEAFF | . | TRBV18 | .
CSARGAPGLATVQYF | TRBD2 | TRBV20-1 | .
CASSQTVQETQYF | . | TRBV7-2 | few
CASSLTPETQYF | . | TRBV5-1 | few
CASTPLLRDVVNEQFF | . | TRBV7-6 | .
CASSRDRGGGYTF | TRBD1 | TRBV7-3 | .